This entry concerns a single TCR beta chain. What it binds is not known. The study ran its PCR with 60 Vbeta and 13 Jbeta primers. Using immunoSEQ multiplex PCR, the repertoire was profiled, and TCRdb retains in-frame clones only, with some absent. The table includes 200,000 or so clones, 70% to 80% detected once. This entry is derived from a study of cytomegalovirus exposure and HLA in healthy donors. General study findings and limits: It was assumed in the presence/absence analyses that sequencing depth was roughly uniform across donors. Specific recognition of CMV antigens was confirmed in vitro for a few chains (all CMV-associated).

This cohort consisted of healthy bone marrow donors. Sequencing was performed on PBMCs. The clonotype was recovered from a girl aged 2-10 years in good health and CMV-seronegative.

The CDR3 spells CASSYRQGAFHEQYF. CDR3 in DNA: TGTGCCAGCAGTTACAGACAGGGGGCGTTCCACGAGCAGTACTTC. The V and J genes are TRBV6-6 and TRBJ2-7, with TRBD1 matching over 10 bases. V lost 2 bases, J lost 5 bases, and 6 bases stayed unmatched. CDR1 and CDR2 from the germline V gene are MNHNY and SVGAGI (reference sequence). This CDR3 contains 15 residues.